Below are 17 T cell receptor beta chains sequenced from a single sample in a study of T cells in localized non-small cell lung cancer. Sequencing used immunoSEQ multiplex PCR; TCRdb keeps in-frame clones, though not all of them. The table shows roughly 27,000 clones, with 80% to 95% occurring only once. Sequenced here: peripheral blood mononuclear cells, sampled before any cancer treatment. The source is a woman aged 40 to 75 with stage III lung adenocarcinoma.

The chain has TRBV6-5 and TRBJ1-1; unclear D gene. Germline values: CDR1 MNHEY, CDR2 SVGAGI. The CDR3 runs 13 residues. V shed 6 bases and J shed 7 bases, with 15 bases lying between them. CDR3 region: CASSLRQNLEAFF. The DNA for the CDR3 is TGTGCCAGCAGCCTACGACAAAACCTTGAAGCTTTCTTT.

The table lists this clone with a count of one. This chain links TRBV29-1 with TRBJ1-1; no definite D call. CDR3 size: 14 residues. Germline CDR1 is SQVTM and CDR2 is ANQGSEA. V was cut by 7 bases and J by 0 bases, with 15 bases left in between. This CDR3 reads CSARVLMLNTEAFF. As DNA, the CDR3 is TGCAGCGCACGGGTCCTAATGCTGAACACTGAAGCTTTCTTT.

The rearrangement joins TRBV6-5 to TRBJ2-1, with 10 bases lining up with TRBD2. CDR3 length equals 14 residues. J lost 8 bases, V lost 0 bases, and 1 base had no gene match. Germline loops: CDR1 MNHEY, CDR2 SVGAGI. This CDR3 is CASSYSTSGYEQFF. The CDR3 DNA sequence: TGTGCCAGCAGTTACTCGACTAGCGGGTATGAGCAGTTCTTC.

The chain uses TRBV5-1 and TRBJ1-1; no definite D call. Trimming took off 4 bases at V and 3 bases at J, with 13 bases between the two ends. Germline-derived CDR1 and CDR2 are SGHRS and YFSETQ. The CDR3 covers 14 residues. Here the CDR3 DNA reads TGCGCCAGCAGCACCCTCCGGAGCGACACTGAAGCTTTCTTT. Translation: CASSTLRSDTEAFF.

V and J are TRBV5-1 and TRBJ2-2; tentatively, D is TRBD1 or TRBD2 (7 bases each). CDR1 is SGHRS and CDR2 is YFSETQ in the germline V gene. This CDR3 region has 16 residues. Trimming left V 0 bases short and J 5 bases short, with 14 bases between. This CDR3 is CASSLVTGEGTGELFF. CDR3 bases: TGCGCCAGCAGCTTGGTTACAGGGGAGGGGACCGGGGAGCTGTTTTTT.

This sequence joins TRBV11-3 and TRBJ1-1; D is uncertain. The ends were cut back, 5 bases at V and 0 bases at J, with 7 bases in the middle. Germline lookup yields CDR1 SGHNT and CDR2 YENEEA. The CDR3 length is 13 residues. The CDR3 nucleotides are TGTGCCAGCAGCCCACTGGTGAACACTGAAGCTTTCTTT. It specifies CASSPLVNTEAFF.

The chain combines TRBV2 with TRBJ2-2; 7 bases match TRBD2. The CDR3 length is 16 residues. After removal of 4 bases from V and 2 bases from J, the junction contained 7 bases not matched to a gene. CDR1 and CDR2 (germline): SNHLY, FYNNEI. CDR3 amino acids: CASSVEGGSNTGELFF. The CDR3 nucleotides read TGTGCCAGCAGTGTGGAGGGCGGGAGTAACACCGGGGAGCTGTTTTTT.

As for this clone: In the same sample, other DNA sequences code for this CDR3. The chain is built from TRBV7-2 and TRBJ2-1; 14 bases agree with TRBD2. The CDR3 covers 18 residues. V lost 3 bases, J lost 5 bases, and 9 bases stayed unmatched. CDR1 is SGHTA and CDR2 is FQGNSA in the germline V gene. In DNA, the CDR3 is TGTGCCAGCAGCTTGTATAGGACTAGCGGGAGGAGGGACAATGAGCAGTTCTTC. Residues: CASSLYRTSGRRDNEQFF.

The chain joins TRBV30 to TRBJ2-4; 9 nucleotides align to TRBD1. The germline gives CDR1 GTSNPN, CDR2 SVGIG (reference sequence). V gave up 3 bases and J gave up 7 bases; unmatched junction bases: 7. The CDR3 loop spans 14 amino acids. CDR3 bases: TGTGCCTGGAGCCCCGGGACAGGGTCGAACATTCAGTACTTC. This sequence encodes CAWSPGTGSNIQYF. The full variable domain, rest sourced from reference TRBV30 and TRBJ2-4, is SQTIHQWPATLVQPVGSPLSLECTVEGTSNPNLYWYRQAAGRGLQLLFYSVGIGQISSEVPQNLSASRPQDRQFILSSKKLLLSDSGFYLCAWSPGTGSNIQYFGAGTRLSVL.

Here the CDR3 DNA reads TGTGCCAGCAGAGGGACTGGGACACCCCTCCACTTT. Residues: CASRGTGTPLHF. V is TRBV2 and J is TRBJ1-6, with D tentatively TRBD1 (5 bases). The CDR3 length is 12 residues. Per the germline V gene, CDR1 is SNHLY and CDR2 is FYNNEI. The V end was cut by 6 bases, the J end by 11 bases, with 11 bases between.

This rearrangement joins TRBV6-6 to TRBJ1-2; 7 bases agree with TRBD1. Per the germline V gene, CDR1 is MNHNY and CDR2 is SVGAGI (reference sequence). Trimming cost V 4 bases and J 7 bases; bases outside gene matches: 6. The CDR3 runs 13 residues. CDR3 DNA: TGTGCCAGCAGTTTCGCGGGACAGATTGGCTACACCTTC. It encodes CASSFAGQIGYTF.

The J gene is TRBJ1-5, the V gene TRBV4-1, with D possibly being TRBD1 (6 bases). The V and J ends lost 4 bases and 6 bases respectively, with 13 bases between them. The V gene's germline CDR1 is MGHRA and CDR2 YSYEKL. CDR3 length equals 14 residues. CDR3 region: CASSPTGLSQPQHF. CDR3 bases: TGCGCCAGCAGCCCTACAGGGTTGAGTCAGCCCCAGCATTTT.

The V gene is TRBV15, the J gene TRBJ2-1; TRBD2 might be the D (6 bases). V lost 0 bases and J 6 bases, leaving 15 bases between the germline ends. Looked up from germline, CDR1 is LNHNV and CDR2 is YYDKDF (reference sequence). CDR3 length: 16 amino acids. CDR3 loop: CATSRDLAEGLNEQFF. CDR3 coding DNA: TGTGCCACCAGCAGAGATTTAGCGGAGGGCCTCAATGAGCAGTTCTTC.

V and J are TRBV5-6 and TRBJ2-4; D gene unclear. Per germline, CDR1 SGHDT and CDR2 YYEEEE. Trimming stripped 0 bases from V and 3 bases from J, with 7 bases between. The CDR3 length is 14 residues. The CDR3 nucleotides read TGTGCCAGCAGCTTGGCGTCCAGCAAAAACATTCAGTACTTC. This translates into CASSLASSKNIQYF.

This chain joins TRBV11-2 and TRBJ1-3; D is unresolved. Per germline, CDR1 SGHAT and CDR2 FQNNGV. Trimming took off 3 bases at V and 8 bases at J, with 2 bases between the two ends. The CDR3 loop spans 10 amino acids. The CDR3 is CASSFDTIYF. The CDR3 nucleotides are TGTGCCAGCAGCTTTGACACCATATATTTT.

The V gene is TRBV7-9, the J gene TRBJ1-1, with D possibly TRBD1 on 6 matching bases. Germline assignment: CDR1 SEHNR and CDR2 FQNEAQ (reference sequence). The CDR3 is 16 amino acids. Between the trimmed V and J ends, which lost 5 bases and 0 bases, there was a span of 16 bases. As DNA, the CDR3 is TGTGCCAGCAGCCCCGACAGGAACTCGATGAACACTGAAGCTTTCTTT. Residues: CASSPDRNSMNTEAFF.

The chain is built from TRBV7-8 and TRBJ1-1; no clear D. V was cut by 1 base and J by 2 bases, with 11 bases left in between. Germline V gene lookup returns CDR1 SGHVS and CDR2 FQNEAQ. The CDR3 length is 15 residues. DNA for the CDR3: TGTGCCAGCAGCTTAGTTGGCAACCTCAACACTGAAGCTTTCTTT. This encodes CASSLVGNLNTEAFF. The full variable domain, rest sourced from reference TRBV7-8 and TRBJ1-1, is GAGVSQSPRYKVAKRGQDVALRCDPISGHVSLFWYQQALGQGPEFLTYFQNEAQLDKSGLPSDRFFAERPEGSVSTLKIQRTQQEDSAVYLCASSLVGNLNTEAFFGQGTRLTVV.